The 19 T cell receptor beta chains reported below all come from one sample, sequenced in a study of blood T cell repertoires in COVID-19. Measured with immunoSEQ multiplex PCR; TCRdb has only the in-frame clones, and not every one. In the table there are around 400,000 clones, about 89% of which are singletons. Sequenced input: peripheral blood. These receptors all come from a woman aged 60 to 75 with COVID-19, enrolled during active disease.

The V gene is TRBV7-6, the J gene TRBJ2-1, with D tentatively TRBD2 (5 bases). The V and J ends lost 5 bases and 4 bases respectively, with 18 bases between them. Germline V gene lookup returns CDR1 SGHVS and CDR2 FNYEAQ. CDR3 size: 16 residues. Here the CDR3 DNA reads TGTGCCAGCAGCCCCCAAGCAGTGCGGGTTTACAATGAGCAGTTCTTC. This translates into CASSPQAVRVYNEQFF.

The chain employs TRBV4-1 and TRBJ2-7; 8 nucleotides agree with TRBD1. Looked up from germline, CDR1 is MGHRA and CDR2 is YSYEKL. This CDR3 spans 16 amino acids. J was trimmed by 5 bases and V by 4 bases; bases with no gene match: 13. The CDR3 sequence is CASSRQLQGALDEQYF. Written as DNA, the CDR3 is TGCGCCAGCAGCCGCCAACTCCAGGGGGCCCTAGACGAGCAGTACTTC.

J is TRBJ1-2 and V is TRBV9, with a tentative D call TRBD1 (6 bases). Per germline, CDR1 SGDLS and CDR2 YYNGEE. V lost 3 bases to trimming and J lost 4 bases, with 16 bases between them. The CDR3 extends over 15 amino acids. CDR3 residues: CASSAHRAPFYGYTF. Written as DNA, the CDR3 is TGTGCCAGCAGCGCTCACAGGGCCCCCTTCTATGGCTACACCTTC.

This clone appeared a single time. This sequence joins TRBV3-1 (or the pseudogene TRBV3-2) and TRBJ2-2, with D possibly being TRBD2 (7 bases). CDR3 length: 16 amino acids. Germline assignment: CDR1 LGHDT and CDR2 YNNKEL (reference sequence). Trimming cost V 1 base and J 3 bases, with 12 bases left between them. The CDR3 reads CASSQVRGGDTGELFF. CDR3 DNA sequence: TGTGCCAGCAGCCAAGTTCGAGGGGGGGACACCGGGGAGCTGTTTTTT.

This sequence joins TRBV5-1 and TRBJ2-1, with D perhaps TRBD2 (5 bases). V lost 2 bases, J lost 8 bases, and 14 bases lay in between. Germline lookup yields CDR1 SGHRS and CDR2 YFSETQ. The CDR3 extends over 14 amino acids. The DNA for the CDR3 is TGCGCCAGCAGCTTTCTGGTGGGAGACTATGAGCAGTTCTTC. As protein: CASSFLVGDYEQFF.

The chain uses TRBV28 and TRBJ1-6, with 9 bases aligning to TRBD1. Trimming took 5 bases from V and 8 from J; bases not matched to a gene: 7. The CDR3 runs 15 residues. Germline loops: CDR1 MDHEN, CDR2 SYDVKM. The CDR3 nucleotides are TGTGCCAGCAGTCAGGGACAGGGAGGATATTCACCCCTCCACTTT. Its translation: CASSQGQGGYSPLHF.

The chain has TRBV7-2 and TRBJ1-3; 10 bases map to TRBD1. J was trimmed by 2 bases and V by 6 bases; bases with no gene match: 4. The CDR3 length is 15 residues. Germline V gene sequence: CDR1 SGHTA, CDR2 FQGNSA. CDR3 nucleotides: TGTGCCAGCAGGTCCGGGACAGGGGCTGGAAACACCATATATTTT. This encodes CASRSGTGAGNTIYF.

The DNA of the CDR3 is TGTGCCAGCAGCAACTGGAGGGGTCCAGGCACTGAGCAGTTCTTC. Its protein product is CASSNWRGPGTEQFF. The rearrangement links TRBV11-2 to TRBJ2-1; D possibly corresponds to TRBD2 (6 bases). V gave up 5 bases and J gave up 9 bases, with 20 bases separating them. The CDR3 contains 15 residues. Germline V gives CDR1 SGHAT, CDR2 FQNNGV.

This rearrangement joins TRBV3-1 (or the pseudogene TRBV3-2) to TRBJ1-1, with 9 bases matching TRBD1. This CDR3 has 14 amino acids. CDR1 LGHDT and CDR2 YNNKEL come from the germline V gene (reference sequence). V gave up 4 bases and J gave up 10 bases; unmatched junction bases: 10. Written as DNA, the CDR3 is TGTGCCAGCAGCCCATTGACAGGGGGAATCGGAGCTTTCTTT. Its protein product is CASSPLTGGIGAFF.

About this clone: The germline gene is not matched at one end of the junction; a read error may be the cause. The gene calls are TRBV18 and TRBJ1-2; no clear D. The CDR3 extends over 13 amino acids. The germline gives CDR1 KGHSH, CDR2 LQKENI. The CDR3 DNA reads TGTGCCAGCTCACCGCTTGGCATGGAGTCGTGCCTCTTC. This gives the protein CASSPLGMESCLF.

This clone was seen only once. The chain carries TRBV7-2 and TRBJ2-3, with 10 bases matching TRBD2. Trimming removed 1 base from V and 5 bases from J; junction bases left unmatched: 9. This CDR3 has 17 amino acids. Germline V gene sequence: CDR1 SGHTA, CDR2 FQGNSA. The CDR3 DNA follows: TGTGCCAGCAGCTTAGTTCTTAGCGGGGGGATCAGAGATACGCAGTATTTT. Translating it yields CASSLVLSGGIRDTQYF.

Of note for this clone: In the same sample, other DNA sequences code for this CDR3. V gene TRBV3-1 (or the pseudogene TRBV3-2) combines with J gene TRBJ1-1; 9 positions agree with TRBD1. The junction had 0 bases not matched to a gene; V was cut back by 4 bases and J by 6 bases. Germline V gives CDR1 LGHDT, CDR2 YNNKEL (reference sequence). The CDR3 sequence is 12 residues long. CDR3 loop: CASSRTGAEAFF. CDR3 bases: TGTGCCAGCAGCCGGACAGGGGCTGAAGCTTTCTTT.

The chain combines TRBV5-1 with TRBJ2-7; TRBD2 matches at 8 bases. CDR1 and CDR2 (germline): SGHRS, YFSETQ. J gave up 7 bases and V 4 bases, and 10 bases lay outside the gene matches. CDR3 length equals 14 residues. CDR3 residues: CASSVGLGNWEQYF. The CDR3 DNA is TGCGCCAGCAGCGTGGGACTAGGGAACTGGGAGCAGTACTTC.

The V call is TRBV5-1, the J call TRBJ2-3, with a tentative D call TRBD1 (6 bases). Per the germline V gene, CDR1 is SGHRS and CDR2 is YFSETQ. The CDR3 covers 15 residues. V shed 1 base and J shed 2 bases, with 11 bases lying between them. Here the CDR3 DNA reads TGCGCCAGCAGCTTGCCGGGACACACCACAGATACGCAGTATTTT. It yields the protein CASSLPGHTTDTQYF.

The rearrangement joins TRBV18 to TRBJ2-3, with D tentatively TRBD2 (5 bases). The CDR3 has 16 amino acids. Trimming took off 3 bases at V and 3 bases at J, with 16 bases between the two ends. The germline V gene has CDR1 KGHSH and CDR2 LQKENI. The CDR3 loop reads CASSPMTGSVTDTQYF. The CDR3 DNA follows: TGTGCCAGCTCACCTATGACGGGGTCCGTAACAGATACGCAGTATTTT.

The J gene is TRBJ2-5, the V gene TRBV7-3; 14 nucleotides agree with TRBD2. V lost 4 bases, J lost 2 bases, and 6 bases stayed unmatched. The CDR3 is made up of 17 amino acids. CDR1 is SGHTA and CDR2 is FQGTGA in the germline V gene. The CDR3 DNA is TGTGCCAGCAGCTCCCGGACTAGCGGGGGGAGTCAAGAGACCCAGTACTTC. This encodes CASSSRTSGGSQETQYF.

In its sample, this clone was seen a few times. The CDR3 loop is CAKRSDFAIGSTDTQYF. In DNA, the CDR3 is TGTGCCAAGCGGTCGGACTTTGCAATTGGGAGCACAGATACGCAGTATTTT. The chain employs TRBV2 and TRBJ2-3; D is possibly TRBD2 (5 bases). Looked up from germline, CDR1 is SNHLY and CDR2 is FYNNEI. The CDR3 loop spans 17 amino acids. Trimming shortened V by 10 bases and J by 0 bases, and 23 bases separated the two germline ends.

This chain links TRBV9 with TRBJ2-1; 7 bases are a match to TRBD2. With V trimmed by 4 bases and J by 0 bases, 4 bases remained unmatched. There are 15 residues in the CDR3. Germline loops: CDR1 SGDLS, CDR2 YYNGEE. The CDR3 spells CASSPAGRSYNEQFF. DNA of the CDR3: TGTGCCAGCAGCCCAGCGGGGCGCTCCTACAATGAGCAGTTCTTC.

This clone was observed a single time. The chain employs TRBV10-3 and TRBJ2-2, with D possibly being TRBD2 (7 bases). V dropped 2 bases and J dropped 3 bases, with 22 bases sitting between them. The germline V gene encodes CDR1 ENHRY and CDR2 SYGVKD. CDR3 size: 19 residues. The DNA of the CDR3 is TGTGCCATCAGTGAGCCCAAGAGTGGGGGGGCCGTGTACACCGGGGAGCTGTTTTTT. It is translated as CAISEPKSGGAVYTGELFF.